Following are 30 T cell receptor beta chains from one sample sequenced in a study of cytomegalovirus exposure and HLA in healthy donors. The PCR used 60 Vbeta and 13 Jbeta primers. The data were produced by immunoSEQ multiplex PCR, yet TCRdb's version contains in-frame clones alone and is incomplete. The sample yields 180,000 or so clones, around four fifths seen once. Sequences were obtained from PBMCs. The receptors derive from a man younger than 35 in good health and CMV-seronegative.

The chain couples TRBV5-6 to TRBJ2-3; D is undetermined. V lost 2 bases to trimming and J lost 6 bases, with 4 bases between them. Germline CDR1 reads SGHDT; CDR2 reads YYEEEE. There are 11 residues in the CDR3. CDR3 DNA: TGTGCCAGCAGCTTTATGGATACGCAGTATTTT. Translated: CASSFMDTQYF.

V is TRBV27 and J is TRBJ1-5; TRBD1 is a possible D gene (5 bases). CDR3 length equals 18 residues. CDR1 and CDR2 from the germline V gene are MNHEY and SMNVEV (reference sequence). V dropped 2 bases and J dropped 0 bases, with 17 bases sitting between them. The CDR3 protein is CASSLDGRGAGSNQPQHF. The CDR3 DNA reads TGTGCCAGCAGTTTAGATGGTCGCGGGGCAGGTAGCAATCAGCCCCAGCATTTT.

This chain uses TRBV20-1 with TRBJ1-1; D remains unclear. Germline CDR1 is DFQATT and CDR2 is SNEGSKA (reference sequence). This CDR3 contains 11 residues. With 4 bases removed from V and 6 bases from J, the gap between germline ends came to 9 bases. The CDR3 spells CSATRGAEAFF. In nucleotides, the CDR3 is TGCAGTGCTACACGAGGAGCTGAAGCTTTCTTT.

This clone showed up just a few times. The rearrangement joins TRBV7-6 to TRBJ1-1; a weak D match, TRBD1 (6 bases). The CDR3 is 15 amino acids. Germline V CDR1 and CDR2: SGHVS, FNYEAQ. Deletions cut 5 bases from V and 5 bases from J, with 18 bases between. DNA of the CDR3: TGTGCCAGCAGCCTCAGCGGGGGGCGGGGAACTGAAGCTTTCTTT. Its translation: CASSLSGGRGTEAFF.

The CDR3 loop is CASRAVRGAQYF. For the CDR3, the DNA is TGTGCCAGCAGGGCTGTCAGGGGGGCGCAGTATTTT. The rearrangement links TRBV5-6 to TRBJ2-3; D possibly corresponds to TRBD1 (7 bases). V lost 5 bases to trimming and J lost 10 bases, with 14 bases between them. The V gene's germline CDR1 is SGHDT and CDR2 YYEEEE. This CDR3 region has 12 residues.

The chain links TRBV4-1 to TRBJ1-5, with 9 bases identical to TRBD1. Germline trimming cut 1 base from V and 2 bases from J; bases unmatched to any gene: 9. From germline, CDR1 is MGHRA and CDR2 YSYEKL. The CDR3 is 18 amino acids. CDR3: CASSQGLLRTGGNQPQHF. The CDR3 coding sequence is TGCGCCAGCAGCCAAGGACTATTGCGGACAGGGGGCAATCAGCCCCAGCATTTT.

This clone has a single count. The chain joins TRBV11-3 to TRBJ2-6; TRBD1 might be the D (6 bases). The V end was cut by 5 bases, the J end by 4 bases, with 15 bases between. In germline, CDR1 is SGHNT, CDR2 YENEEA. The CDR3 runs 16 residues. For the CDR3, the DNA is TGTGCCAGCAGCCGAGCGAAAGGGGGAGGGGCCAACGTCCTGACTTTC. It encodes CASSRAKGGGANVLTF. Looking up the rest from reference TRBV11-3 and TRBJ2-6 gives the full variable domain: EAGVVQSPRYKIIEKKQPVAFWCNPISGHNTLYWYLQNLGQGPELLIRYENEEAVDDSQLPKDRFSAERLKGVDSTLKIQPAELGDSAVYLCASSRAKGGGANVLTFGAGSRLTVL.

This CDR3 is CASSRVGRKNYRTSGYEQYF. The CDR3 DNA reads as TGCGCCAGCAGCAGGGTAGGACGCAAAAACTATCGGACTAGCGGGTACGAGCAGTACTTC. The V and J genes are TRBV4-3 and TRBJ2-7; 11 nucleotides match TRBD2. The CDR3 spans 20 residues. Germline V lookup: CDR1 LGHNA, CDR2 YSLEER. V gave up 5 bases and J gave up 4 bases; unmatched junction bases: 22.

The chain's CDR3 is CASSLGGATYEQYF. The CDR3 DNA reads as TGTGCCAGCAGCTTGGGGGGAGCCACCTACGAGCAGTACTTC. The chain has TRBV5-4 and TRBJ2-7; possible D gene TRBD2, 5 bases. The germline V gene encodes CDR1 SGHNT and CDR2 YYREEE (reference sequence). V was trimmed by 0 bases and J by 2 bases, leaving 9 bases between them. This CDR3 comprises 14 residues.

This clone has just a few counts. Other nucleotide sequences from this sample produce the same CDR3. J is TRBJ2-7 and V is TRBV6-5, with a weak D call TRBD1 (5 bases). The CDR3 consists of 11 residues. Between the trimmed V and J ends, which lost 8 bases and 0 bases, there was a span of 5 bases. Germline V lookup: CDR1 MNHEY, CDR2 SVGAGI. The CDR3 reads CASQGSYEQYF. Here the CDR3 DNA reads TGTGCCAGCCAGGGCTCCTACGAGCAGTACTTC.

This rearrangement joins TRBV2 to TRBJ2-5, with D maybe TRBD1 (8 bases). Germline CDR1 and CDR2: SNHLY and FYNNEI. With 6 bases removed from V and 4 bases from J, the gap between germline ends came to 18 bases. This CDR3 region has 15 residues. Written as DNA, the CDR3 is TGTGCCAGCAGCGGGGGGACAGGCGGAGGAGAGACCCAGTACTTC. Amino acids: CASSGGTGGGETQYF.

This rearrangement joins TRBV4-3 to TRBJ2-5; 10 bases are a match to TRBD2. The tail of the sequence fits TRBJ2-7 better, so the J call may be wrong. CDR3 size: 14 residues. The germline V gene encodes CDR1 LGHNA and CDR2 YSLEER. CDR3 in DNA: TGCGCCAGCAGCCTCCTAGCGGGAGAGTACGAGCAGTACTTC. Translating gives CASSLLAGEYEQYF.

This clone was seen a few times. The gene calls are TRBV6-6 and TRBJ2-1, with 9 bases that match TRBD2. CDR1 and CDR2 from the germline V gene are MNHNY and SVGAGI (reference sequence). Trimming cost V 2 bases and J 11 bases; bases outside gene matches: 10. The CDR3 runs 15 residues. CDR3 sequence: CASSYSAGGPGQQFF. Written as DNA, the CDR3 is TGTGCCAGCAGTTACAGCGCGGGAGGGCCCGGACAGCAGTTCTTC.

The V and J genes are TRBV4-3 and TRBJ2-2; 8 bases map to TRBD2. The CDR3 consists of 19 residues. Trimming at V came to 4 bases and at J to 0 bases, leaving 13 bases not matched to a gene. CDR1 is LGHNA and CDR2 is YSLEER in the germline V gene. The CDR3 spells CASSRKGAGGSPNTGELFF. The CDR3 DNA is TGCGCCAGCAGCCGGAAAGGGGCGGGGGGTTCCCCGAACACCGGGGAGCTGTTTTTT.

The chain is built from TRBV30 and TRBJ2-1; possible D gene TRBD2, 6 bases. The germline V and J ends were trimmed by 2 bases and 1 base, with 15 bases remaining between them. Germline CDR1 GTSNPN, CDR2 SVGIG (reference sequence). This CDR3 has 16 residues. The DNA of the CDR3 is TGTGCCTGGAGTACCCGTGGTAGCGGTTCCTACAATGAGCAGTTCTTC. As protein: CAWSTRGSGSYNEQFF.

The V gene is TRBV15, the J gene TRBJ1-1; TRBD1 might be the D (5 bases). V lost 4 bases and J 0 bases, leaving 6 bases between the germline ends. CDR3 length: 13 residues. The V gene's germline CDR1 is LNHNV and CDR2 YYDKDF (reference sequence). The CDR3 loop is CATSMTVNTEAFF. The CDR3 DNA follows: TGTGCCACCAGCATGACAGTGAACACTGAAGCTTTCTTT.

The chain is built from TRBV7-6 and TRBJ2-1; 11 bases fit TRBD2. Germline CDR1 reads SGHVS; CDR2 reads FNYEAQ. V shed 0 bases, J shed 7 bases, and the junction held 14 bases outside the gene matches. There are 19 residues in the CDR3. This CDR3 reads CASSLALHVAGGPGNEQFF. As DNA, the CDR3 is TGTGCCAGCAGCTTAGCGCTCCACGTAGCGGGAGGGCCCGGGAATGAGCAGTTCTTC.

The chain carries TRBV5-1 and TRBJ2-5, with no clear D. V was trimmed by 0 bases and J by 1 base, leaving 10 bases between them. From germline, CDR1 is SGHRS and CDR2 YFSETQ. CDR3 length: 15 amino acids. The CDR3 loop reads CASSLGAAAQETQYF. CDR3 nucleotide sequence: TGCGCCAGCAGCTTGGGAGCCGCGGCCCAAGAGACCCAGTACTTC.

The V call is TRBV7-3, the J call TRBJ2-2, with a weak D call TRBD2 (7 bases). With 6 bases removed from V and 5 bases from J, the gap between germline ends came to 16 bases. CDR1 and CDR2 from the germline V gene are SGHTA and FQGTGA. The CDR3 is made up of 15 amino acids. CDR3 loop: CASSRGGGGTGELFF. The CDR3 DNA is TGTGCCAGCAGTAGGGGGGGAGGTGGAACCGGGGAGCTGTTTTTT. The complete variable domain, with remaining parts taken from reference TRBV7-3 and TRBJ2-2, reads GAGVSQTPSNKVTEKGKYVELRCDPISGHTALYWYRQSLGQGPEFLIYFQGTGAADDSGLPNDRFFAVRPEGSVSTLKIQRTERGDSAVYLCASSRGGGGTGELFFGEGSRLTVL.

This chain uses TRBV7-6 with TRBJ2-5; 9 bases are a match to TRBD1. Trimming took 6 bases from V and 5 from J; bases not matched to a gene: 7. CDR3 length: 14 amino acids. The germline V gene has CDR1 SGHVS and CDR2 FNYEAQ. CDR3: CASSLRTGVETQYF. CDR3 in DNA: TGTGCCAGCAGTCTGCGGACAGGGGTTGAGACCCAGTACTTC.

The V and J genes are TRBV2 and TRBJ2-7, with TRBD2 matching over 15 bases. V shed 8 bases, J shed 2 bases, and the junction held 4 bases outside the gene matches. CDR1 and CDR2 from the germline V gene are SNHLY and FYNNEI. This CDR3 region has 15 residues. The CDR3 coding sequence is TGTGCCAGCGGGACTAGCGGGAGGATGCCCTACGAGCAGTACTTC. It encodes CASGTSGRMPYEQYF. The full variable domain, rest sourced from reference TRBV2 and TRBJ2-7, is EPEVTQTPSHQVTQMGQEVILRCVPISNHLYFYWYRQILGQKVEFLVSFYNNEISEKSEIFDDQFSVERPDGSNFTLKIRSTKLEDSAMYFCASGTSGRMPYEQYFGPGTRLTVT.

This chain connects TRBV5-6 to TRBJ1-2; 7 bases line up with TRBD1. Trimming at V came to 4 bases and at J to 1 base, leaving 7 bases not matched to a gene. The CDR3 is 15 amino acids. Per germline, CDR1 SGHDT and CDR2 YYEEEE. CDR3 in DNA: TGTGCCAGCAGCCAGTCCGGGACAGATAACTATGGCTACACCTTC. It translates to CASSQSGTDNYGYTF.

The chain couples TRBV19 to TRBJ1-1; TRBD1 matches 10 bases. Losses at the gene ends were 5 bases for V and 5 bases for J; bases not matched to a gene: 5. Germline V gene data show CDR1 as LNHDA and CDR2 as SQIVND (reference sequence). This CDR3 comprises 14 residues. The chain's CDR3 is CASSVPGQGTEAFF. DNA for the CDR3: TGTGCCAGTAGTGTACCGGGACAGGGGACTGAAGCTTTCTTT.

The chain joins TRBV7-3 to TRBJ1-1; perhaps TRBD1 as D (5 bases). The germline V gene encodes CDR1 SGHTA and CDR2 FQGTGA. V was cut by 4 bases and J by 7 bases, with 10 bases left in between. CDR3 length: 12 amino acids. The CDR3 DNA reads as TGTGCCAGCAGCTCCGTCCAGGGTGAAGCTTTCTTT. Its protein is CASSSVQGEAFF.

The V call is TRBV6-6, the J call TRBJ1-5; possibly TRBD1 for D (6 bases). The length of the CDR3 is 13 residues. Trimming pared 7 bases from V and 7 bases from J, leaving 14 bases between. Germline CDR1 is MNHNY and CDR2 is SVGAGI (reference sequence). CDR3 loop: CASNIRGGQPQHF. The CDR3 DNA reads TGTGCCAGCAACATTAGGGGGGGGCAGCCCCAGCATTTT.

This sequence joins TRBV4-3 and TRBJ2-5; 9 nucleotides line up with TRBD2. The better agreement between TRBJ2-7 and the DNA end casts doubt on the J call. Germline V gives CDR1 LGHNA, CDR2 YSLEER. The CDR3 is made up of 15 amino acids. This CDR3 reads CASSQKRGASYEQYF. In nucleotides, the CDR3 is TGCGCCAGCAGCCAGAAGCGGGGGGCCTCCTACGAGCAGTACTTC.

As to this clone: Compared with germline, one end of the junction differs, possibly owing to a read error. This chain uses TRBV18 with TRBJ2-1, with 14 bases that match TRBD2. Germline-derived CDR1 and CDR2 are KGHSH and LQKENI. The CDR3 spans 14 residues. The CDR3, as DNA: TGTGCCAGCTCACCAACCGGGACTAGCGGGAGTTTAGTCTTC. Translated, it gives CASSPTGTSGSLVF.

The V and J genes are TRBV4-2 and TRBJ2-7; no reliable D call. The CDR3 runs 15 residues. Trimming stripped 3 bases from V and 2 bases from J, with 14 bases between. Germline lookup yields CDR1 LGHNA and CDR2 YNFKEQ. CDR3 sequence (DNA): TGTGCCAGCAGCCAGCAAGACAACCATCCCTACGAGCAGTACTTC. Encoded protein: CASSQQDNHPYEQYF.

This clone was seen ten or more times. The chain couples TRBV6-4 to TRBJ2-3; perhaps TRBD1 as D (6 bases). CDR1 is MRHNA and CDR2 is SNTAGT in the germline V gene. The CDR3 totals 14 residues. V was shortened by 0 bases and J by 3 bases, with 7 bases between the two germline ends. The CDR3 region has the DNA TGTGCCAGCAGTGACTCTCAGGGGACAGATACGCAGTATTTT. Protein product: CASSDSQGTDTQYF.

The chain carries TRBV27 and TRBJ2-5; TRBD1 is a possible D gene (7 bases). The DNA end is a closer match to TRBJ2-7, so the J assignment may be wrong. CDR1 is MNHEY, CDR2 SMNVEV, per germline (reference sequence). The CDR3 extends over 14 amino acids. The CDR3 here is CASSFDRAGHEQYF. The CDR3 DNA reads as TGTGCCAGCAGTTTTGACAGGGCGGGACACGAGCAGTACTTC.